This T cell receptor beta chain was recovered during a study of blood T cell repertoires in COVID-19. J was trimmed by 5 bases and V by 1 base; bases with no gene match: 5. This CDR3 comprises 16 residues. CDR1 LNHNV and CDR2 YYDKDF come from the germline V gene (reference sequence). In the original processing: Estimation of nucleated cell counts relied on the amplification of reference gene primers. This table comes from immunoSEQ multiplex PCR, and its TCRdb copy is limited to in-frame clones, with some not included. V and J calls and clone size are given by that table; D and trimming were obtained from the DNA. The sample holds approximately 160,000 clones, about 86% seen once.

The origin of this receptor is a man between 50 and 59 years old who had recovered from COVID-19. V gene TRBV15 combines with J gene TRBJ2-5, with 12 bases identical to TRBD2. The sequencing input was PBMCs or T cells enriched from blood (not recorded which). CDR3 sequence reads: CATSRVPSGGAETQYF. The DNA for the CDR3 is TGTGCCACCAGCAGAGTCCCTAGCGGGGGGGCCGAGACCCAGTACTTC.